The TCR beta chain described here comes from a study of cytomegalovirus exposure and HLA in healthy donors (dated by TCRdb to 2017 to 2019). Regarding the complete study: According to an earlier analysis of 587 of the donors, about 179 million T cells yielded 95 million to 140 million unique TCR beta sequences and approximately 300 Gb of sequence data. In a later analysis, previously published TCR beta repertoires from 500 to 750 donors were re-analyzed and high-resolution HLA genotyping was added so that TCR occurrence patterns could be studied. An early release that covered 640 HLA-typed donors contained approximately 300 gigabases of sequencing data and 85 million to 100 million unique TCR sequences. The study was designed to test whether signatures of past pathogen exposure could be identified by cataloging public T cell receptors. The T cell repertoires of several hundred subjects were profiled by immunosequencing and related to cytomegalovirus serostatus. A separate validation cohort of approximately 120 different subjects was used in addition to the roughly 620-subject first cohort. Genome-wide SNP genotypes for about 65% of the 666 donors were used in a later genetic analysis, which treated that subset as a discovery cohort. Donor age, sex, ethnicity and CMV serostatus were compiled together with the repertoire data. HLA typing covered class I and class II loci at four-digit resolution. Of the roughly 410 genotyped donors, roughly 76% were placed in the genetic ancestry cluster associated with self-reported Caucasian donors. In an earlier analysis of 500 to 650 of the donors, high-throughput TCR beta sequencing was used to judge whether each TCR beta V gene segment behaved as functional or pseudogenic. The study combined high-throughput TCR immunosequencing, statistical association of individual TCRs with disease status, and machine learning to predict cytomegalovirus infection status. Rather than drawing on any new phenotypic data, the later analysis identified candidate immune exposures from TCR beta sequences and the way those sequences occurred across donors. The number of typed donors differed by locus: 629-630 for A, B, C, DRB1 and DQB1; approximately 540 for DQA1; some 610 for DPA1; and about 450 for DPB1. All discovery cohort repertoires had been generated on a single sequencing platform. Among 398 genotyped donors of the cohort, an average of 235,054 unique TCR beta nucleotide sequences were sequenced per donor, roughly 20% of them non-productive. Four or five DR-DQ haplotypes were handled as single units for association and clustering because linkage in the cohort was strong.

Broader findings and caveats from the paper: A group of highly shared sequence variants was considered likely to be a technical artifact of the sequencing pipeline. A later genetic analysis reported fewer N-insertions in productive TCRs among donors in an Asian-associated ancestry cluster than the 666-donor mean. At a false discovery rate of 0.05, a later analysis linked 16,000 or so TCR beta sequences to specific HLA alleles. Three of the identified cytomegalovirus-associated TCR beta chains were confirmed in vitro to be specific for cytomegalovirus antigens. It was suggested by the authors that the approach could potentially be generalized to other disease states and immunological phenotypes. A further reported finding was that TCR beta sequences accurately predicted the HLA-A and HLA-B alleles for most subjects in the first cohort. Because counts were too low, some 17 rarely observed V segments, including chromosome 9 orphons, were excluded from the earlier analysis of a few hundred of the donors. In a later analysis, several top co-occurrence clusters were reported to appear linked to parvovirus B19, influenza, CMV and Epstein-Barr virus. Cytomegalovirus status was reported to be diagnosed by the classifier with high specificity and sensitivity in both the original and validation cohorts. Because some donors lacked HLA typing at each locus, the association tests relied only on the typed subset. In a later analysis, TCR association rates were found to vary across HLA loci, with the most associated TCRs seen for DRB1 alleles and the fewest for HLA-C alleles. An earlier analysis of roughly 570 of the donors showed that most TCR beta V segments appeared in productive rearrangements either about 90% or about 30% of the time, which broadly matched IMGT annotations. Strong co-occurrence of HLA alleles, especially DR and DQ, made assigning TCR associations to individual alleles difficult. Only TCR beta chains were sequenced in this cohort, and the absence of alpha or paired-chain data limited detectable features. V-gene and J-gene trimming of TCR beta chains was associated with a missense DCLRE1C variant in a later genetic analysis, and the association was replicated in an independent cohort. A later analysis found that HLA-associated TCR beta chains were more clonally expanded and had lower generation probabilities than equally common non-associated chains. Roughly uniform sequencing depth across donors was assumed in presence/absence analyses, although this assumption may not hold. The study listed 164 TCR beta chains as associated with cytomegalovirus. Some IMGT-functional V segments, including TRBV6-2 and TRBV6-3, could not be distinguished by the 87-base-pair reads and were therefore excluded. Correlated functional status among segregating V segments might be attributable to linkage disequilibrium, but an unknown experimental factor could not be ruled out. Most CMV-associated TCR beta chains appeared to be HLA-restricted in a later analysis, and the HLA associations seemed to be driven largely by CMV exposure. Most TCR sequences were seen in very few donors, while some public TCRs were found in many individuals. Immune exposure information for the cohort was limited to CMV serostatus.

The receptor library was made with the immunoSEQ multiplex PCR assay. The multiplex PCR relied on a mix of 60 forward primers for TCR Vbeta segments and 13 reverse primers for TCR Jbeta segments. Amplification of the CDR3 region of rearranged TCR beta genes was performed with a multiplex PCR assay on genomic DNA. The Illumina HiSeq System was used to sequence the amplified TCR beta libraries as 87-base-pair reads. As for the authors' bioinformatics: A later analysis counted 65 million to 90 million unique TCR beta chains across the 700 or so repertoires, and some 11 million of these chains were shared by at least two donors. A nearest-neighbor algorithm error-corrected the raw reads and collapsed the reads into unique sequences, merging closely related sequences to remove PCR and sequencing errors. V, D and J gene segments were assigned by aligning CDR3 sequences to IMGT reference sequences. Each retained sequence needed at least a six-nucleotide match to both a V gene segment and a J gene segment. A rearrangement counted as productive if the CDR3 had no stop codons and remained in frame with V and J, and every other rearrangement counted as non-productive. CDR3 was defined by IMGT convention, running from the second conserved V-encoded cysteine to the conserved J-encoded phenylalanine. The earlier analysis of some 580 of the donors excluded any sequence lacking an unambiguous match to a single V gene segment. In an earlier analysis of 500 to 750 of the donors, V segments were called functional above 56.7% productive rearrangements and were called segregating when the between-donor standard deviation exceeded 5%. A statistical classification framework was built to diagnose cytomegalovirus status from the catalog of TCR beta chain sequences. In a later analysis, V and J genes were assigned by comparing TCR nucleotide sequences against IMGT/GENE-DB human TR gene sequences. A later analysis assigned CDR3 sequences and most-parsimonious VDJ recombination scenarios with the TCRdist pipeline. In a later analysis, every TCR beta chain was defined by the combination of its CDR3 amino acid sequence and its V-gene family, and reads without a unique V-gene family were dropped. As a way to deal with suspected cross-contamination and a sequencing artifact, a later analysis dropped hundreds of nucleotide sequences that were highly shared and had low generation probability. In a later analysis, a clonal expansion index for each public chain was calculated from normalized within-repertoire ranks of inferred template counts. In a later analysis, generation probabilities were computed using a VDJ recombination model fitted to out-of-frame rearrangements, and the results were checked against IGoR. Hypergeometric tests were used in a later analysis to score TCR-TCR, TCR-HLA and TCR-CMV co-occurrence, with a repertoire-size bias correction applied to the TCR pairs. To estimate false discovery rates, a later analysis permuted the HLA or CMV assignments 20 times. In a later analysis, co-occurring TCRs were grouped with DBSCAN, and TCRdist sequence similarity was added when clustering was performed within HLA-allele-positive subsets. Co-occurrence clustering excluded repertoires with fewer than 30,000 or more than 120,000 public chains, plus five with anomalous nucleotide sharing. TCRdb provides this immuneACCESS table in a form limited to in-frame rearrangements. Some clones are lacking; in checked studies, under half of them reflect an unresolved V gene, and why the rest are absent is not known. V, J and clone size are those of that table, while D and trimming were read from the DNA. Across this sample there are about 180,000 clones, with about two thirds seen only once. About 2.5% of the sample is held by the ten biggest clonotypes.

In total, roughly 710 healthy bone marrow donors made up the cohort. All cohort members were sampled while nominally healthy, although unrecorded immune exposures were likely present. CMV serostatus was positive for about 290 and negative for about 55% of the roughly 670 cohort members, and was not recorded for this donor. A peripheral blood sample was provided by each donor, and peripheral blood mononuclear cells were used for TCR beta sequencing. The Qiagen DNeasy Blood Extraction Kit was used to extract genomic DNA from the blood cell samples. This clone was picked up a small number of times. Its antigen has not been determined. Per-nucleotide qualities are absent, and no much larger clonotype sits a single base away. The junction carries 11 bases between V and J, which are trimmed by 5 bases and 0 bases respectively. The CDR3, from cysteine to phenylalanine, totals 14 residues. Kept here is only the CDR3 DNA, which spans 42 bases and is read in frame from base 1. CDR1 and CDR2 are drawn from the germline V gene: SGHVS, FNYEAQ.

The TCR originated in a human donor in good health. Sample: PBMCs. The rearrangement joined TRBV7-6 to TRBJ2-7; the best D guess is TRBD2, with 6 bases matching. CDR3 loop: CASSPRGSSYEQYF. The DNA is as follows: TGTGCCAGCAGCCCCCGGGGGAGCTCCTACGAGCAGTACTTC.